This record looks at one T cell receptor (beta chain) sequence and its context. This record comes from a study of blood T cell repertoires in COVID-19. Overall study context: Some COVID-19 samples were acute and others convalescent; all came from the United States, Italy and Spain. T cells, B-cell-depleted T cells, or PBMCs supplied cDNA or gDNA.

As handled by the study authors: By means of reference gene primer amplification, nucleated cell counts were estimated. Clones were read by immunoSEQ multiplex PCR, and TCRdb kept only the in-frame ones, dropping some. For V, J and clone size, that table is used; D and trimming come from the DNA. The data show approximately 210,000 clones, 80% to 90% seen once. The sequenced sample consisted of peripheral blood. The sequence derives from a woman in her 70s with acute or convalescent COVID-19.

In DNA, the CDR3 is TGCAGTGCTAGTGGGCTTGAGGCCTACAATGAGCAGTTCTTC. It specifies CSASGLEAYNEQFF. The chain couples TRBV20-1 to TRBJ2-1; D remains ambiguous. V dropped 3 bases and J dropped 2 bases, with 11 bases sitting between them. The CDR3 loop spans 14 amino acids. Germline CDR1 is DFQATT and CDR2 is SNEGSKA (reference sequence).